This section outlines one TCR beta chain sequence together with its context. Primers: 60 Vbeta forward and 13 Jbeta reverse. TCRdb's table, derived via immunoSEQ multiplex PCR, lists solely in-frame clones and lacks some. Of about 190,000 clones listed, 70% to 75% are singletons. The data originate from a study of cytomegalovirus exposure and HLA in healthy donors. Background on the study: In an earlier analysis, 95 million to 130 million unique TCR beta sequences were found from some 180 million T cells.

The V gene lost 0 bases and the J gene lost 0 bases, with 7 bases spanning the gap. The CDR3 covers 15 residues. CDR1 SGHRS and CDR2 YFSETQ come from the germline V gene. The sequencing input was PBMCs. The clonotype was recovered from a young man in good health and CMV-seropositive. V is TRBV5-1 and J is TRBJ2-1; no clear D. CDR3 loop: CASSLGNSSYNEQFF. In nucleotides, the CDR3 is TGCGCCAGCAGCTTGGGTAACTCCTCCTACAATGAGCAGTTCTTC.